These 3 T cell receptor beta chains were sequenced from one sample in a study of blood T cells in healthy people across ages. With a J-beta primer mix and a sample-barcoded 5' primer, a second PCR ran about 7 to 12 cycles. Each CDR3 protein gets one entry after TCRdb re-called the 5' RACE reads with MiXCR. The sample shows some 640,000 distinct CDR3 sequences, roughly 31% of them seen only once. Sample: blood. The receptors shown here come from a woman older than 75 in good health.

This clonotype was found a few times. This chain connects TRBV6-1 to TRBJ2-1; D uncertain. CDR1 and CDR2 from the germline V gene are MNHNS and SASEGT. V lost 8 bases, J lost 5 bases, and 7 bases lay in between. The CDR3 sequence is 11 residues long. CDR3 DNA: TGTGCCAGCGGCGCAAACAATGAGCAGTTCTTC. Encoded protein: CASGANNEQFF.

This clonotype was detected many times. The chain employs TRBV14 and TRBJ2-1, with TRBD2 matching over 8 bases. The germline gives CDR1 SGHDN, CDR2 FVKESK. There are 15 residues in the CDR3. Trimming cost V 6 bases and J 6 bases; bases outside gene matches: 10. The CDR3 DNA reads TGTGCCAGCAGTCGCCCCGGGGGGGGAATCAATGAGCAGTTCTTC. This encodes CASSRPGGGINEQFF. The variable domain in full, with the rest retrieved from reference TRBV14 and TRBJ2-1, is EAGVTQFPSHSVIEKGQTVTLRCDPISGHDNLYWYRRVMGKEIKFLLHFVKESKQDESGMPNNRFLAERTGGTYSTLKVQPAELEDSGVYFCASSRPGGGINEQFFGPGTRLTVL.

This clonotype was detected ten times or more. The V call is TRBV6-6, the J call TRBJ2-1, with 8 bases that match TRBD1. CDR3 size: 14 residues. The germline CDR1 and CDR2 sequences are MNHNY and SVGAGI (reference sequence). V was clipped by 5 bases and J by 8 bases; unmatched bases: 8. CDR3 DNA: TGTGCCAGCAGTCCGGGACAGGTCGGGCATGAGCAGTTCTTC. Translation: CASSPGQVGHEQFF.